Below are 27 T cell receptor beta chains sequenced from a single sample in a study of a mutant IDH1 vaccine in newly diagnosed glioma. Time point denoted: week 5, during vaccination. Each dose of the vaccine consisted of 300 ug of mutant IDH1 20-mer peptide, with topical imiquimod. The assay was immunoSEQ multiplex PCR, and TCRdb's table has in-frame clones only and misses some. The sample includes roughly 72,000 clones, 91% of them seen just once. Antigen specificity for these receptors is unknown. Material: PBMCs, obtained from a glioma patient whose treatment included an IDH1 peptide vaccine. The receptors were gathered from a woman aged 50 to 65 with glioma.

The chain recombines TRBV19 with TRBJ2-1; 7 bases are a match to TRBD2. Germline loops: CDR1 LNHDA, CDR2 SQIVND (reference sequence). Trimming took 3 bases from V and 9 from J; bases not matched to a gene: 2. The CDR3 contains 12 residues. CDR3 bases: TGTGCCAGTAGTATCTGGGGGGGTGAGCAGTTCTTC. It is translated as CASSIWGGEQFF.

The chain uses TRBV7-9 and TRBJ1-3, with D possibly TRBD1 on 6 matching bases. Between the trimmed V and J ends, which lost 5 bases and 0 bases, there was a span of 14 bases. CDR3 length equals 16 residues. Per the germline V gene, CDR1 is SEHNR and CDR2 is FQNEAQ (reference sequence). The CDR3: CASSKRGASSGNTIYF. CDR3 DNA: TGTGCCAGCAGCAAAAGGGGGGCCAGCTCTGGAAACACCATATATTTT.

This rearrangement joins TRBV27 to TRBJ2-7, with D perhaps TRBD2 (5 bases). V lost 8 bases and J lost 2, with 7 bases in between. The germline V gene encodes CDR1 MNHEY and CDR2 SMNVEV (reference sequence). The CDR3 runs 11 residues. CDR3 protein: CASSGAYEQYF. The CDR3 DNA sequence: TGTGCCAGCTCCGGGGCCTACGAGCAGTACTTC.

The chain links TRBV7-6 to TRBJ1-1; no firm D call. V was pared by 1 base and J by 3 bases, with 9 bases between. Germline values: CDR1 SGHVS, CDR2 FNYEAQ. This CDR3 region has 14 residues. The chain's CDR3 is CASSLVEGDTEAFF. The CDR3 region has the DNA TGTGCCAGCAGCTTAGTGGAGGGAGACACTGAAGCTTTCTTT.

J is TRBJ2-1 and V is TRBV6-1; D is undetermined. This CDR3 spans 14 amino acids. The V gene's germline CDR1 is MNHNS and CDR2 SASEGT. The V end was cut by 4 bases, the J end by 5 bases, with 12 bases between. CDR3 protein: CASSGWRNNNEQFF. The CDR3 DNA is TGTGCCAGCAGTGGCTGGCGGAACAACAATGAGCAGTTCTTC.

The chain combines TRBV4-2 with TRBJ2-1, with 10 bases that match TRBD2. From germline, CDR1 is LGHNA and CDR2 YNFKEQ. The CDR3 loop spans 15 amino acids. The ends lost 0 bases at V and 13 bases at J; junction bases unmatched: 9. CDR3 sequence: CASSQDTGTSDPQFF. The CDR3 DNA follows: TGTGCCAGCAGCCAAGATACAGGGACTAGCGACCCTCAGTTCTTC.

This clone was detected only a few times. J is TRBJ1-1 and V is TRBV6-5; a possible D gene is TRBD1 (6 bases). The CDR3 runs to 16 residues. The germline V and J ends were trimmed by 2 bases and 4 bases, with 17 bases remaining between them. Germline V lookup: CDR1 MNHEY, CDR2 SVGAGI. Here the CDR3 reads CASSYLSRGSGTEAFF. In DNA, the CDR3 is TGTGCCAGCAGTTACCTAAGTAGGGGGAGCGGCACTGAAGCTTTCTTT.

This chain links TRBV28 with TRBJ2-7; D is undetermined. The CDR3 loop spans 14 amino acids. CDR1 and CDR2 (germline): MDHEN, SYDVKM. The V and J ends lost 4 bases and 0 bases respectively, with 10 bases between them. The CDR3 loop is CASSSPPSSYEQYF. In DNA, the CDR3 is TGTGCCAGCAGTTCCCCTCCGTCCTCCTACGAGCAGTACTTC.

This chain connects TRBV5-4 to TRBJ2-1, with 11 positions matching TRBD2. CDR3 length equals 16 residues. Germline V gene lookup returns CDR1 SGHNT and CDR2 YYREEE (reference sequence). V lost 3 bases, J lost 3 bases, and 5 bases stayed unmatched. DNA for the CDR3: TGTGCCAGCAGCTCTCATAGCGGGAGGGGCTACAATGAGCAGTTCTTC. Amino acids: CASSSHSGRGYNEQFF. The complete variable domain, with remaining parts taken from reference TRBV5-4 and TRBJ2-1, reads ETGVTQSPTHLIKTRGQQVTLRCSSQSGHNTVSWYQQALGQGPQFIFQYYREEENGRGNFPPRFSGLQFPNYSSELNVNALELDDSALYLCASSSHSGRGYNEQFFGPGTRLTVL.

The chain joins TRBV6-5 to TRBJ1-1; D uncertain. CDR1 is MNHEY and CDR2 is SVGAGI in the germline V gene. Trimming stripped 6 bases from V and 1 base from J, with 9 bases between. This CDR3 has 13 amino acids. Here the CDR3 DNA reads TGTGCCAGCAGCAGGTCAGGGAACACTGAAGCTTTCTTT. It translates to CASSRSGNTEAFF.

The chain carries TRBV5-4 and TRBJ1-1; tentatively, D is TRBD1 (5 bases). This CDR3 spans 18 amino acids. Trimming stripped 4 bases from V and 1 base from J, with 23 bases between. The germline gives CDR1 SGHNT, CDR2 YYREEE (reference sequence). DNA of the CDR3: TGTGCCAGCAGCGCTGGCGAGGGGAGAAGGACTGGGAACACTGAAGCTTTCTTT. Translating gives CASSAGEGRRTGNTEAFF.

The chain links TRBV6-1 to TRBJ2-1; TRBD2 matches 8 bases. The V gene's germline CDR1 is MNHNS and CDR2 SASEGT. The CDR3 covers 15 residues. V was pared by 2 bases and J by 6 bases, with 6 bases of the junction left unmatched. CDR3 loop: CASSETSGRRNEQFF. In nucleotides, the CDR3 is TGTGCCAGCAGTGAAACCAGCGGGAGACGCAATGAGCAGTTCTTC.

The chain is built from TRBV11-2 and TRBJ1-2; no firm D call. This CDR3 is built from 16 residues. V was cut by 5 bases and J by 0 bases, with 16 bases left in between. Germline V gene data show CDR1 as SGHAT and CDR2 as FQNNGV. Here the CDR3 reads CASSRILGLANYGYTF. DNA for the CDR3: TGTGCCAGCAGCCGGATTCTAGGTTTAGCTAACTATGGCTACACCTTC.

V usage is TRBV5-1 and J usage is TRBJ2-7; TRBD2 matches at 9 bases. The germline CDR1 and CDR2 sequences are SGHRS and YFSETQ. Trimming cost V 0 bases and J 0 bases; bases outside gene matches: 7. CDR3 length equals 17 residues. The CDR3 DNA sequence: TGCGCCAGCAGCTTGGGAGGCGGGAGGGCCCTCTCCTACGAGCAGTACTTC. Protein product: CASSLGGGRALSYEQYF.

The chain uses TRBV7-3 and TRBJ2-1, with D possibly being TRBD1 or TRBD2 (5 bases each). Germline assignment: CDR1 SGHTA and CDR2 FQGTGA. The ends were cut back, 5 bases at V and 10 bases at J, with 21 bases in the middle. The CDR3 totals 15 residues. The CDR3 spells CASSPTGTILREQFF. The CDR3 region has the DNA TGTGCCAGCAGCCCAACCGGGACCATCCTCCGGGAGCAGTTCTTC. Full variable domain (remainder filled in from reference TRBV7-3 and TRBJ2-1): GAGVSQTPSNKVTEKGKYVELRCDPISGHTALYWYRQSLGQGPEFLIYFQGTGAADDSGLPNDRFFAVRPEGSVSTLKIQRTERGDSAVYLCASSPTGTILREQFFGPGTRLTVL.

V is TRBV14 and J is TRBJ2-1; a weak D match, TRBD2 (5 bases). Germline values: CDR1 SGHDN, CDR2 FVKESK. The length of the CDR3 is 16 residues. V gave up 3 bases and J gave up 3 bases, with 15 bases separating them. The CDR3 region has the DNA TGTGCCAGCAGCCACGAGAGGGTAAGAGTCTACAATGAGCAGTTCTTC. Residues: CASSHERVRVYNEQFF.

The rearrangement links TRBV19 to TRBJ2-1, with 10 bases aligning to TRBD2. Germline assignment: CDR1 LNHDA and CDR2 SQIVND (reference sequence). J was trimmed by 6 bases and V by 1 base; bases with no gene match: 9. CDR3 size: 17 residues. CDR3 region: CASSIALAGVQGNEQFF. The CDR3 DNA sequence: TGTGCCAGTAGTATAGCTCTAGCGGGAGTTCAGGGCAATGAGCAGTTCTTC.

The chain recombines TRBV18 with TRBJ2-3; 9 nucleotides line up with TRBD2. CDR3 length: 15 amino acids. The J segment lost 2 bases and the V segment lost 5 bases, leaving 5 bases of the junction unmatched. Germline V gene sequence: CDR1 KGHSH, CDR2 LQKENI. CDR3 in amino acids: CASSRTSASTDTQYF. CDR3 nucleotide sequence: TGTGCCAGCTCAAGGACTAGCGCCTCCACAGATACGCAGTATTTT.

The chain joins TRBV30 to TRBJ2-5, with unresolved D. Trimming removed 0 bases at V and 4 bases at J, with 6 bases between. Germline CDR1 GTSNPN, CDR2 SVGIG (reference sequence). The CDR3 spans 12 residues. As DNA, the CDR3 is TGTGCCTGGAGTGTACGAGGAGAGACCCAGTACTTC. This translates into CAWSVRGETQYF.

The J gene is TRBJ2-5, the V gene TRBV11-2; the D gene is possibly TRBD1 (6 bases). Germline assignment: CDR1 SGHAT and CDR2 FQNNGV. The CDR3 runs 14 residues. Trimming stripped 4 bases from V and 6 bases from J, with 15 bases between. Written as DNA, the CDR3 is TGTGCCAGCAGCTCCTCGACCAGGGGACAGACCCAGTACTTC. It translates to CASSSSTRGQTQYF.

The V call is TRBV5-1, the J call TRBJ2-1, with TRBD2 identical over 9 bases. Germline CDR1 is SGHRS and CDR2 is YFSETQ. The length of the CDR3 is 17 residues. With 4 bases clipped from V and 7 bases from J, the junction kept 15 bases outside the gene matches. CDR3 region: CASSPTYGGRALNEQFF. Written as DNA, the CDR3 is TGCGCCAGCAGCCCCACATATGGCGGGAGGGCCTTGAATGAGCAGTTCTTC.

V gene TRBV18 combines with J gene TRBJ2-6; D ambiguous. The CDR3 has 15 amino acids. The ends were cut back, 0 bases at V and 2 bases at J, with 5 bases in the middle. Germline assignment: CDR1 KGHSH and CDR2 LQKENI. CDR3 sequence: CASSPPMAGANVLTF. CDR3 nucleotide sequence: TGTGCCAGCTCACCACCCATGGCTGGGGCCAACGTCCTGACTTTC.

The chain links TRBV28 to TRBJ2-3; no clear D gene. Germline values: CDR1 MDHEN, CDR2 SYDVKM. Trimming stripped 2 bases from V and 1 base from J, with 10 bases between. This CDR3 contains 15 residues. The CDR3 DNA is TGTGCCAGCAGTTTAACGGAGTGGGGCACAGATACGCAGTATTTT. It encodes CASSLTEWGTDTQYF.

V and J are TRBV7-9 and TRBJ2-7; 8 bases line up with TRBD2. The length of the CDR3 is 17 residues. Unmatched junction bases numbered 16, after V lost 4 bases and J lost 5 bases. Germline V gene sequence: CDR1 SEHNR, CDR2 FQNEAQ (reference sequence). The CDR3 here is CASSSSEFSGRWDEQYF. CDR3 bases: TGTGCCAGCAGCTCGTCCGAATTCAGCGGGAGATGGGACGAGCAGTACTTC.

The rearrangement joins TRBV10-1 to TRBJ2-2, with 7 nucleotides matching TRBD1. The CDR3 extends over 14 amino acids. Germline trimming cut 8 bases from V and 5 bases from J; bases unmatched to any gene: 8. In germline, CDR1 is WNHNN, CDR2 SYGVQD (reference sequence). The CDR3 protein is CASSETGITGELFF. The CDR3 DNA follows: TGCGCCAGCTCGGAGACAGGGATTACCGGGGAGCTGTTTTTT.

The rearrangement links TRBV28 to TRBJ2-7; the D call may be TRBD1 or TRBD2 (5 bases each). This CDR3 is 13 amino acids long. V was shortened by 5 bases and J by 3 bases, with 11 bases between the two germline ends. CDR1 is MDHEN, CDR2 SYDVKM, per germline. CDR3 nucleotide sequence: TGTGCCAGCAGTCCCGGGACCGGCTACGAGCAGTACTTC. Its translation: CASSPGTGYEQYF.

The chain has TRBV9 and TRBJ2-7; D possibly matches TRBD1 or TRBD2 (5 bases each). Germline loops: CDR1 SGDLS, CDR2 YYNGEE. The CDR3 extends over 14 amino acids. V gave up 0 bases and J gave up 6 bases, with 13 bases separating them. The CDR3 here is CASSVDGTPGEQYF. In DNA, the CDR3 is TGTGCCAGCAGCGTAGACGGGACCCCGGGCGAGCAGTACTTC.